What follows are 24 T cell receptor beta chains derived from one specimen sequenced in a study of metastatic and nonmetastatic thyroid tumors. Prior to thyroid surgery, none of the patients had received any treatment. With MiXCR, TCRdb reprocessed the PCR reads. This table holds roughly 38,000 clones, 9% to 14% found once. The sample taken for sequencing was blood. These TCRs come from a male donor with papillary thyroid cancer or a benign thyroid nodule (not recorded which). Some clones in this sample may be carry-over from other donors' samples.

With regard to this clone: A single base separates this from a much larger clone, so it may be a read error. The V and J genes are TRBV7-9 and TRBJ1-5; D is ambiguous. CDR3 size: 14 residues. V lost 5 bases, J lost 6 bases, and 14 bases lay in between. CDR1 is SEHNR and CDR2 is FQNEAQ in the germline V gene (reference sequence). As DNA, the CDR3 is TGTGCCAGCAGCGGTTACCAGCGTGGTCAGCCCCAGCATTTT. Translating gives CASSGYQRGQPQHF.

This clone has only a few counts. This may be a read error: a much more frequent sequence differs by one nucleotide. J is TRBJ2-7 and V is TRBV29-1; TRBD2 aligns across 13 bases. The CDR3 length is 16 residues. Germline V lookup: CDR1 SQVTM, CDR2 ANQGSEA. The DNA for the CDR3 is TGCAGCGTCCCTGGACTAGCGGGAGATGGATTCTACGGGCAGTACTTC. Translated: CSVPGLAGDGFYGQYF.

This clone was seen at least ten times. This sequence joins TRBV4-3 and TRBJ1-4; tentatively, D is TRBD1 (6 bases). The germline gives CDR1 LGHNA, CDR2 YSLEER. The CDR3 has 16 residues. V lost 1 base to trimming and J lost 8 bases, with 17 bases between them. CDR3 loop: CASSQGEGGWREKLFF. As DNA, the CDR3 is TGCGCCAGCAGCCAAGGGGAGGGGGGGTGGAGAGAAAAACTGTTTTTT.

This clone turned up a few times. Without the conserved terminal phenylalanine or tryptophan, this CDR3 likely stems from a read error. The rearrangement joins TRBV28 to TRBJ1-2, with unresolved D. CDR3 length: 13 residues. CDR1 is MDHEN and CDR2 is SYDVKM in the germline V gene. V was trimmed by 7 bases and J by 8 bases, leaving 17 bases between them. CDR3 amino acids: CASTFPHGKGYTL. CDR3 in DNA: TGTGCCAGCACTTTCCCCCATGGTAAAGGCTACACCCTC.

This clone showed up many times. This chain uses TRBV20-1 with TRBJ2-3, with 11 bases identical to TRBD2. From germline, CDR1 is DFQATT and CDR2 SNEGSKA (reference sequence). The CDR3 runs to 16 residues. The junction had 9 bases not matched to a gene; V was cut back by 5 bases and J by 2 bases. CDR3 DNA sequence: TGCAGTGCTCCCGGTACTAGCGGGAGCCTCACAGATACGCAGTATTTT. It encodes CSAPGTSGSLTDTQYF.

About this clone: Additional DNA sequences in this sample encode the identical CDR3. The chain combines TRBV19 with TRBJ2-7, with 9 nucleotides matching TRBD2. CDR3 length: 15 amino acids. The V and J ends lost 0 bases and 1 base, in that order; junction bases with no gene match: 1. Germline assignment: CDR1 LNHDA and CDR2 SQIVND (reference sequence). The DNA for the CDR3 is TGTGCCAGTAGTATAGAGACTAGCGGATCCTACGAGCAGTACTTC. Protein product: CASSIETSGSYEQYF.

This clone has a count of ten or more. This chain uses TRBV19 with TRBJ2-1; 7 positions agree with TRBD2. The CDR3 runs to 16 residues. Looked up from germline, CDR1 is LNHDA and CDR2 is SQIVND (reference sequence). The V and J ends lost 2 bases and 3 bases, in that order; junction bases with no gene match: 7. CDR3 residues: CASSIRRLADYNEQFF. CDR3 coding DNA: TGTGCCAGTAGTATAAGGCGGCTAGCGGACTACAATGAGCAGTTCTTC.

In its sample, this clone was seen many times. The chain combines TRBV7-3 with TRBJ2-2; D uncertain. The V and J ends lost 9 bases and 6 bases respectively, with 14 bases between them. The germline V gene has CDR1 SGHTA and CDR2 FQGTGA. The CDR3 runs to 13 residues. The CDR3 DNA is TGTGCCAGTCAGATGGGTAGCTCCGGGGAGCTGTTTTTT. This encodes CASQMGSSGELFF.

This clone showed up many times. The chain recombines TRBV4-1 with TRBJ2-7, with 12 nucleotides matching TRBD1. The germline CDR1 and CDR2 sequences are MGHRA and YSYEKL. CDR3 length: 16 residues. V shed 4 bases, J shed 7 bases, and the junction held 11 bases outside the gene matches. As DNA, the CDR3 is TGCGCCAGCAGCCTAGAGCCGGGACAGGGGGCTGGTGAGCAGTACTTC. Amino acid sequence: CASSLEPGQGAGEQYF.

This clone was detected many times. The chain uses TRBV10-1 and TRBJ1-5; 7 bases fit TRBD1. Germline CDR1 WNHNN, CDR2 SYGVQD (reference sequence). V lost 10 bases and J lost 4; bases outside the gene matches: 22. The CDR3 has 18 residues. The CDR3 coding sequence is TGCGCCAAGATCCCGATAAGGACAGGATTAAGAACGAATCAGCCCCAGCATTTT. This sequence encodes CAKIPIRTGLRTNQPQHF.

This clone has at least ten counts. This chain joins TRBV29-1 and TRBJ2-7, with D uncertain. The V and J ends lost 5 bases and 0 bases respectively, with 14 bases between them. The germline CDR1 and CDR2 sequences are SQVTM and ANQGSEA. The CDR3 covers 14 residues. The CDR3 nucleotides read TGCAGCGTTAATAACTTCACTTTCTCCTACGAGCAGTACTTC. Protein product: CSVNNFTFSYEQYF.

This clone was observed many times. The sample carries other DNA sequences with the same CDR3. The gene calls are TRBV10-2 and TRBJ1-5, with 9 bases identical to TRBD1. V was clipped by 5 bases and J by 7 bases; unmatched bases: 6. The CDR3 has 14 residues. In germline, CDR1 is WSHSY, CDR2 SAAADI. CDR3 in DNA: TGCGCCAGCAGTCTTGACAGGGGGACCCAGCCCCAGCATTTT. It translates to CASSLDRGTQPQHF.

The table lists this clone with many counts. This chain joins TRBV7-9 and TRBJ2-7, with D possibly TRBD1 on 5 matching bases. Germline V gene data show CDR1 as SEHNR and CDR2 as FQNEAQ (reference sequence). CDR3 length equals 14 residues. V shed 6 bases and J shed 5 bases, with 17 bases lying between them. The CDR3 is CASRLEGALDEQYF. CDR3 in DNA: TGTGCCAGCAGGTTGGAAGGGGCTCTCGACGAGCAGTACTTC.

This chain links TRBV20-1 with TRBJ2-1; TRBD2 is a possible D gene (6 bases). This CDR3 is built from 14 residues. Germline loops: CDR1 DFQATT, CDR2 SNEGSKA (reference sequence). V shed 5 bases and J shed 6 bases, with 17 bases lying between them. The CDR3 DNA reads as TGCAGTGCTGGGGGGTGTGAGGGAGGCAATGAGCAGTTCTTC. Translated, it gives CSAGGCEGGNEQFF.

This clone was seen a handful of times. The chain carries TRBV19 and TRBJ2-7; a possible D gene is TRBD2 (5 bases). Trimming shortened V by 1 base and J by 1 base, and 11 bases separated the two germline ends. CDR1 and CDR2 (germline): LNHDA, SQIVND (reference sequence). The CDR3 sequence is 15 residues long. The CDR3 loop is CASSIGYGDSYEQYF. In DNA form, the CDR3 reads TGTGCCAGTAGTATAGGATACGGGGATTCCTACGAGCAGTACTTC.

This clone was picked up many times. V gene TRBV6-1 combines with J gene TRBJ1-1, with D hard to call. CDR1 and CDR2 from the germline V gene are MNHNS and SASEGT. Trimming removed 4 bases from V and 10 bases from J, with 19 bases in between. The CDR3 length is 14 residues. The CDR3 DNA is TGTGCCAGCAGTGCGGGGATGGCGCCGAACGCAGCTTTCTTT. It translates to CASSAGMAPNAAFF.

This clone was counted at least ten times. This chain uses TRBV5-5 with TRBJ2-1; no firm D call. The CDR3 loop spans 12 amino acids. Per the germline V gene, CDR1 is SGHKS and CDR2 is YYEKEE (reference sequence). V was shortened by 2 bases and J by 14 bases, with 14 bases between the two germline ends. CDR3 DNA sequence: TGTGCCAGCAGCTTCTTCCTGCAGGTAGAGTTCTTC. Its translation is CASSFFLQVEFF.

The table lists this clone with a few counts. A much larger clonotype is one base distant, so this may be a read error. Other DNA sequences in this sample translate to the same CDR3. V gene TRBV12-3 or TRBV12-4 combines with J gene TRBJ2-5; the D is unclear. CDR3 length equals 16 residues. Deletions cut 7 bases from V and 5 bases from J, with 23 bases between. CDR3: CASTTRPTGQRETQYF. CDR3 DNA sequence: TGTGCCAGCACCACCCGCCCGACTGGGCAGAGGGAGACCCAGTACTTC.

There are many counts of this clone. This chain connects TRBV6-1 to TRBJ2-3; D might be TRBD1 (6 bases). CDR1 and CDR2 from the germline V gene are MNHNS and SASEGT. The CDR3 is 16 residues long. V was trimmed by 6 bases and J by 2 bases, leaving 18 bases between them. The CDR3 loop is CASSQGLRAPTDTQYF. CDR3 nucleotides: TGTGCCAGCAGCCAGGGGCTAAGGGCCCCCACAGATACGCAGTATTTT.

This clone has ten or more counts. CDR3 loop: CASSGAGDGNEQFF. Here the CDR3 DNA reads TGTGCCAGCAGTGGAGCGGGAGATGGGAATGAGCAGTTCTTC. J is TRBJ2-1 and V is TRBV6-4, with 8 bases fitting TRBD2. V was clipped by 4 bases and J by 7 bases; unmatched bases: 6. Germline CDR1 MRHNA, CDR2 SNTAGT. The CDR3 has 14 residues.

This clone was counted only a few times. The chain has TRBV29-1 and TRBJ2-5, with D hard to call. The CDR3 totals 11 residues. Between the trimmed V and J ends, which lost 4 bases and 4 bases, there was a span of 7 bases. Germline V lookup: CDR1 SQVTM, CDR2 ANQGSEA. The CDR3 nucleotides are TGCAGCGTTGGGTCCCTAGAGACCCAGTACTTC. Amino acid sequence: CSVGSLETQYF.

This clone was detected ten times or more. The chain joins TRBV12-3 or TRBV12-4 to TRBJ2-7; 8 positions match TRBD1. This CDR3 is built from 16 residues. The V and J ends lost 6 bases and 5 bases, in that order; junction bases with no gene match: 15. The CDR3 protein is CASSPPDRASLHEQYF. The CDR3, as DNA: TGTGCCAGCAGCCCTCCGGACAGGGCCTCCTTACACGAGCAGTACTTC.

Many counts were recorded for this clone. The chain couples TRBV2 to TRBJ2-5; D is possibly TRBD1 (5 bases). This CDR3 has 13 residues. Germline CDR1 is SNHLY and CDR2 is FYNNEI. V dropped 5 bases and J dropped 4 bases, with 11 bases sitting between them. DNA of the CDR3: TGTGCCAGCAGTCCAGGGAATCTAGAGACCCAGTACTTC. This translates into CASSPGNLETQYF.

The chain couples TRBV27 to TRBJ2-2; 9 bases map to TRBD2. The CDR3 covers 17 residues. Germline loops: CDR1 MNHEY, CDR2 SMNVEV (reference sequence). V shed 2 bases, J shed 4 bases, and the junction held 8 bases outside the gene matches. CDR3 sequence: CASSLGVLAGPTGELFF. DNA for the CDR3: TGTGCCAGCAGTTTAGGTGTACTAGCGGGCCCCACCGGGGAGCTGTTTTTT.